Below, 13 T cell receptor beta chains from the same sample are listed, as sequenced in a study of T cells in Graves' hyperthyroidism and ophthalmopathy. Researchers amplified the TCR beta CDR3 regions from RNA transcripts. In the first-round RT-PCR of the TCR CDR3, the HTBI primer set was used. TCRdb called the multiplex PCR reads again in MiXCR, with one record for every CDR3 protein. The profile shows about 600,000 distinct CDR3 sequences, 12% to 15% of them singletons. The sequencing sample was made of blood. These receptors were taken from a woman aged 18 to 35 with Graves' ophthalmopathy.

The V gene is TRBV6-5, the J gene TRBJ2-7; tentatively, D is TRBD1 or TRBD2 (5 bases each). Germline V gene data show CDR1 as MNHEY and CDR2 as SVGAGI. CDR3 size: 16 residues. Trimming shortened V by 0 bases and J by 3 bases, and 15 bases separated the two germline ends. CDR3 sequence: CASSYSWQGRVYEQYF. The DNA of the CDR3 is TGTGCCAGCAGTTACTCGTGGCAGGGACGGGTCTACGAGCAGTACTTC.

This clonotype appeared once. The V and J genes are TRBV5-4 and TRBJ2-7; 9 bases map to TRBD1. The CDR3 is 15 residues long. CDR1 is SGHNT and CDR2 is YYREEE in the germline V gene (reference sequence). V trimming: 3 bases; J trimming: 4 bases; junction bases outside the gene matches: 8. The CDR3 DNA is TGTGCCAGCAGCTCCCGGGACAGGGTCTTTTACGAGCAGTACTTC. It is translated as CASSSRDRVFYEQYF.

This clonotype was seen only a few times. The rearrangement joins TRBV11-3 to TRBJ2-4; 10 nucleotides align to TRBD2. From germline, CDR1 is SGHNT and CDR2 YENEEA. Trimming at V came to 7 bases and at J to 0 bases, leaving 21 bases not matched to a gene. The CDR3 is 21 residues long. The CDR3 loop is CASKDGGRILSSGRAKNIQYF. DNA of the CDR3: TGTGCCAGCAAAGACGGGGGTCGAATTCTCTCTAGCGGGAGAGCCAAAAACATTCAGTACTTC.

This chain joins TRBV20-1 and TRBJ2-7; 11 nucleotides match TRBD1. CDR1 is DFQATT, CDR2 SNEGSKA, per germline (reference sequence). The CDR3 consists of 18 residues. J was trimmed by 3 bases and V by 3 bases; bases with no gene match: 16. The CDR3 region has the DNA TGCAGTGCTAGGTCCTCGGGGCCTAGCGGGACAGGGGGCTACGAGCAGTACTTC. Amino acid sequence: CSARSSGPSGTGGYEQYF.

This clonotype was seen repeatedly, ten times or more. This sequence joins TRBV29-1 and TRBJ1-2, with 7 positions matching TRBD1. Germline V gene lookup returns CDR1 SQVTM and CDR2 ANQGSEA. With V trimmed by 7 bases and J by 4 bases, 3 bases remained unmatched. The CDR3 is 11 residues long. The CDR3 sequence: CSGQGGYGYTF. In DNA form, the CDR3 reads TGCAGCGGACAGGGAGGCTATGGCTACACCTTC.

This clonotype was counted at least ten times. DNA for the CDR3: TGTGCCAGCAGCACCCGGACTAGCGGGACGAACACCGGGGAGCTGTTTTTT. It is translated as CASSTRTSGTNTGELFF. V gene TRBV3-1 combines with J gene TRBJ2-2; TRBD2 agrees at 12 bases. In germline, CDR1 is LGHDT, CDR2 YNNKEL (reference sequence). The V segment lost 5 bases and the J segment 0 bases; nucleotides outside the gene matches: 4. The CDR3 is made up of 17 amino acids.

This clonotype occurred a few times. The V gene is TRBV7-3, the J gene TRBJ2-2, with 7 bases fitting TRBD1. The CDR3 sequence is 15 residues long. The germline V gene has CDR1 SGHTA and CDR2 FQGTGA. After removal of 5 bases from V and 3 bases from J, the junction contained 6 bases not matched to a gene. CDR3 sequence (DNA): TGTGCCAGCAGCCCGGGACAGACCGACACCGGGGAGCTGTTTTTT. It is translated as CASSPGQTDTGELFF.

This clonotype was detected many times. The chain employs TRBV5-1 and TRBJ2-3, with D perhaps being TRBD1 or TRBD2 (5 bases each). Germline V CDR1 and CDR2: SGHRS, YFSETQ. V lost 4 bases to trimming and J lost 1 base, with 10 bases between them. The length of the CDR3 is 14 residues. DNA for the CDR3: TGCGCCAGCAGCCAAGGGGACGGCACAGATACGCAGTATTTT. Its protein product is CASSQGDGTDTQYF.

This clonotype was detected ten times or more. The DNA for the CDR3 is TGTGCCAGCAGTTTGGGACAGGGGAATCAGCCCCAGCATTTT. Protein product: CASSLGQGNQPQHF. The chain recombines TRBV12-3 or TRBV12-4 with TRBJ1-5; 10 bases align to TRBD1. CDR3 length: 14 residues. Losses at the gene ends were 3 bases for V and 4 bases for J; bases not matched to a gene: 0.

The chain joins TRBV28 to TRBJ2-3; 10 positions match TRBD2. This CDR3 has 16 residues. The germline gives CDR1 MDHEN, CDR2 SYDVKM. The trim removed 4 bases at V and 3 bases at J, leaving 7 bases unmatched. CDR3 nucleotide sequence: TGTGCCAGCAGTTCTAGGGAGCGGGAGGGGACAGATACGCAGTATTTT. Its translation: CASSSREREGTDTQYF.

This clonotype was detected ten times or more. V gene TRBV30 combines with J gene TRBJ1-4; D unresolved. Germline-derived CDR1 and CDR2 are GTSNPN and SVGIG (reference sequence). CDR3 size: 12 residues. V was pared by 5 bases and J by 13 bases, with 17 bases between. CDR3 amino acids: CAWAPDRPGLFF. In DNA, the CDR3 is TGTGCCTGGGCCCCGGACCGTCCCGGACTGTTTTTT.

The rearrangement uses TRBV6-2 or TRBV6-3 and TRBJ2-3, with TRBD2 matching over 11 bases. V lost 2 bases and J lost 1; bases outside the gene matches: 8. Germline V gives CDR1 MNHEY, CDR2 SVGEGT. The CDR3 is 18 amino acids. CDR3 residues: CASSYVLGLADRTDTQYF. The CDR3 DNA sequence: TGTGCCAGCAGTTACGTTTTGGGACTAGCGGACCGCACAGATACGCAGTATTTT.

This clonotype was observed at least ten times. The chain carries TRBV3-1 and TRBJ2-7; TRBD2 matches 13 bases. Germline lookup yields CDR1 LGHDT and CDR2 YNNKEL (reference sequence). The CDR3 has 14 residues. V dropped 4 bases and J dropped 7; count of bases not matched to a gene: 4. CDR3 sequence reads: CASSRLAGGEEQYF. The CDR3 DNA follows: TGTGCCAGCAGCCGACTAGCGGGAGGAGAGGAGCAGTACTTC.